Presented here are 14 T cell receptor beta chains from one specimen sequenced in a study of PD-L1 blockade in urothelial cancer (dated by TCRdb to 2016 to 2017). The method behind the library was the immunoSEQ multiplex PCR assay. The table comes from immuneACCESS by way of TCRdb, which keeps in-frame sequences with V and J called. Part of the clones is missing from these tables; in studies checked, under half for an unresolved V gene and the rest for unknown reasons. In all, the sample holds tens of thousands of clones, and approximately 81% of those were seen once. The ten largest clones add up to approximately 3.3% of the sample. In light of the paper, this sample's time point label describes: peripheral blood 6 weeks after treatment start. Sequencing used PBMCs, obtained around atezolizumab (anti-PD-L1) treatment. Receptors were obtained from a man aged 65 to 79 with urothelial cancer.

This clone was counted between two and nine times. This chain uses TRBV28 with TRBJ1-5; tentative D call: TRBD1 (5 bases). Germline CDR1 and CDR2: MDHEN and SYDVKM. The CDR3 loop spans 15 amino acids. V lost 6 bases, J lost 3 bases, and 15 bases lay in between. Here the CDR3 DNA reads TGTGCCAGCAGAACTTCTGACAGTCTCAATCAGCCCCAGCATTTT. It specifies CASRTSDSLNQPQHF.

This clone came up once. The V gene is TRBV11-3, the J gene TRBJ2-2; TRBD2 matches 16 bases. V lost 5 bases and J lost 3; bases outside the gene matches: 12. There are 20 residues in the CDR3. Germline values: CDR1 SGHNT, CDR2 YENEEA. The CDR3 coding sequence is TGTGCCAGCAGCGCTAGTCGGGGACTAGCGGGAGGGAGGGACACCGGGGAGCTGTTTTTT. It specifies CASSASRGLAGGRDTGELFF. Using reference TRBV11-3 and TRBJ2-2 for the parts outside the CDR3, the full variable domain is EAGVVQSPRYKIIEKKQPVAFWCNPISGHNTLYWYLQNLGQGPELLIRYENEEAVDDSQLPKDRFSAERLKGVDSTLKIQPAELGDSAVYLCASSASRGLAGGRDTGELFFGEGSRLTVL.

The chain is built from TRBV6-6 and TRBJ2-7; possible D gene TRBD1, 6 bases. V lost 5 bases and J 4 bases, leaving 12 bases between the germline ends. This CDR3 is 13 amino acids long. CDR1 MNHNY and CDR2 SVGAGI come from the germline V gene (reference sequence). CDR3 in amino acids: CASSPRTAYEQYF. CDR3 DNA sequence: TGTGCCAGCAGTCCAAGGACAGCTTACGAGCAGTACTTC.

The chain carries TRBV6-1 and TRBJ1-5; 7 nucleotides line up with TRBD1. The CDR3 consists of 15 residues. With V trimmed by 4 bases and J by 6 bases, 9 bases remained unmatched. The germline V gene encodes CDR1 MNHNS and CDR2 SASEGT. The CDR3 sequence is CASSGQGANGQPQHF. CDR3 coding DNA: TGTGCCAGCAGTGGACAGGGAGCCAATGGTCAGCCCCAGCATTTT.

The rearrangement links TRBV27 to TRBJ2-1; no clear D. V dropped 4 bases and J dropped 0 bases, with 19 bases sitting between them. Germline V gene sequence: CDR1 MNHEY, CDR2 SMNVEV (reference sequence). The CDR3 contains 18 residues. The CDR3 DNA reads as TGTGCCAGCAGTTCCGACCGCATAGGCGCGGTCTCCTACAATGAGCAGTTCTTC. This encodes CASSSDRIGAVSYNEQFF.

A single count supports this clone. The CDR3 nucleotides are TGCGCCAGCAGCTTGGGGGACAGAGGAGCTGATGAGCAGTACTTC. Protein sequence: CASSLGDRGADEQYF. The J gene is TRBJ2-7, the V gene TRBV5-1; 7 bases fit TRBD1. V shed 0 bases and J 7 bases; nucleotides not matched to a gene: 10. The CDR3 length is 15 residues. Germline loops: CDR1 SGHRS, CDR2 YFSETQ. The full variable domain, in which reference TRBV5-1 and TRBJ2-7 provide the parts outside the CDR3, is KAGVTQTPRYLIKTRGQQVTLSCSPISGHRSVSWYQQTPGQGLQFLFEYFSETQRNKGNFPGRFSGRQFSNSRSEMNVSTLELGDSALYLCASSLGDRGADEQYFGPGTRLTVT.

This rearrangement joins TRBV19 to TRBJ1-5; D is ambiguous. Looked up from germline, CDR1 is LNHDA and CDR2 is SQIVND (reference sequence). This CDR3 spans 17 amino acids. V was cut by 1 base and J by 0 bases, with 13 bases left in between. The CDR3 bases are TGTGCCAGTAGTATAGGAGACATTTCACGTAGCAATCAGCCCCAGCATTTT. Encoded protein: CASSIGDISRSNQPQHF.

This clone was counted once. The chain employs TRBV9 and TRBJ2-2; D possibly corresponds to TRBD2 (6 bases). This CDR3 is built from 15 residues. Per germline, CDR1 SGDLS and CDR2 YYNGEE. Trimming stripped 2 bases from V and 8 bases from J, with 16 bases between. The CDR3 nucleotides are TGTGCCAGCAGCGTCTTTCCCGGCGGGGCAGGGGAGCTGTTTTTT. Translated: CASSVFPGGAGELFF.

This chain uses TRBV4-1 with TRBJ2-7; 9 bases are a match to TRBD1. V dropped 0 bases and J dropped 3; count of bases not matched to a gene: 6. The CDR3 is made up of 16 amino acids. The V gene's germline CDR1 is MGHRA and CDR2 YSYEKL. The chain's CDR3 is CASSQDTGTGNYEQYF. In DNA form, the CDR3 reads TGCGCCAGCAGCCAAGACACCGGGACAGGGAACTACGAGCAGTACTTC.

The chain is built from TRBV5-6 and TRBJ2-1; the D gene is possibly TRBD2 (7 bases). The germline gives CDR1 SGHDT, CDR2 YYEEEE. Trimming left V 2 bases short and J 2 bases short, with 14 bases between. This CDR3 is 16 amino acids long. DNA for the CDR3: TGTGCCAGCAGCTTTCGGGCGGGGGCAACCTACAATGAGCAGTTCTTC. It yields the protein CASSFRAGATYNEQFF.

The chain is built from TRBV5-6 and TRBJ1-6, with D tentatively TRBD1 (6 bases). CDR3 length equals 16 residues. V shed 1 base and J shed 0 bases, with 8 bases lying between them. Per the germline V gene, CDR1 is SGHDT and CDR2 is YYEEEE. The CDR3 loop is CASSLQGPSYNSPLHF. CDR3 DNA: TGTGCCAGCAGCTTGCAGGGGCCCTCCTATAATTCACCCCTCCACTTT. Supplemented by reference TRBV5-6 and TRBJ1-6, the full variable domain reads DAGVTQSPTHLIKTRGQQVTLRCSPKSGHDTVSWYQQALGQGPQFIFQYYEEEERQRGNFPDRFSGHQFPNYSSELNVNALLLGDSALYLCASSLQGPSYNSPLHFGNGTRLTVT.

This clone was counted once. The rearrangement joins TRBV14 to TRBJ2-7, with a possible D match to TRBD2 (6 bases). The V gene's germline CDR1 is SGHDN and CDR2 FVKESK. Trimming removed 0 bases at V and 4 bases at J, with 7 bases between. This CDR3 has 13 residues. The CDR3 bases are TGTGCCAGCAGCCAAGATGGAGGGTACGAGCAGTACTTC. Translated: CASSQDGGYEQYF.

The V and J genes are TRBV9 and TRBJ2-2, with D possibly TRBD2 on 6 matching bases. Germline V lookup: CDR1 SGDLS, CDR2 YYNGEE. This CDR3 has 14 amino acids. The V end was cut by 2 bases, the J end by 3 bases, with 8 bases between. CDR3 DNA sequence: TGTGCCAGCAGCGTTTGGAGGGACACCGGGGAGCTGTTTTTT. It yields the protein CASSVWRDTGELFF.

This clone was counted only a few times. The rearrangement uses TRBV2 and TRBJ1-2, with TRBD1 matching 7 bases. CDR1 and CDR2 from the germline V gene are SNHLY and FYNNEI. V lost 6 bases, J lost 6 bases, and 7 bases stayed unmatched. The CDR3 covers 13 residues. This chain's CDR3 is CASSSDRRNGYTF. CDR3 bases: TGTGCCAGCAGCTCGGACAGGCGTAATGGCTACACCTTC. Full variable domain (rest looked up from reference TRBV2 and TRBJ1-2): EPEVTQTPSHQVTQMGQEVILRCVPISNHLYFYWYRQILGQKVEFLVSFYNNEISEKSEIFDDQFSVERPDGSNFTLKIRSTKLEDSAMYFCASSSDRRNGYTFGSGTRLTVV.